This T cell receptor (beta chain) was captured in a study of blood T cell repertoires in COVID-19. Trimming removed 3 bases at V and 6 bases at J, with 21 bases between. Per the germline V gene, CDR1 is SGDLS and CDR2 is YYNGEE. The CDR3 contains 16 residues. Only in-frame clones appear in the TCRdb table, and some are missing; sequencing was by immunoSEQ multiplex PCR. The sample records roughly 230,000 clones, about nine tenths being singletons. The chain joins TRBV9 to TRBJ1-2; the D gene is possibly TRBD1 (5 bases). This clonotype was sampled from a man aged 30 to 39 with COVID-19, enrolled during active disease. Source material: peripheral blood. CDR3 DNA sequence: TGTGCCAGCAGCGCGACGGTTGTCTCTGGGGGGGATGGCTACACCTTC. This translates into CASSATVVSGGDGYTF.